Sequencing of this T cell receptor (beta chain) was carried out in a study of shared clonotypes between healthy human individuals. Replicate sorted-subset PCRs were loaded with around 210 ng DNA, 30,000 to 35,000 T cell genomes. Clones were read by immunoSEQ multiplex PCR, and TCRdb kept only the in-frame ones, dropping some. The table includes about 2.3 million clones, about nine tenths detected once. Per germline, CDR1 SGHTA and CDR2 FQGTGA. V was cut by 4 bases and J by 0 bases, with 20 bases left in between. The CDR3 runs to 18 residues. Sequences were obtained from naive CD4+ T cells from PBMCs. Subset in this sample: CD45RA+ positively selected. V gene TRBV7-3 combines with J gene TRBJ2-3; D not certain. The sequence was collected from a man between 18 and 35 years old in good health. Some clones in this sample may be carry-over from other donors' samples. DNA for the CDR3: TGTGCCAGCAGCTCCCCAAATAGGGCAGGAGTTAGCACAGATACGCAGTATTTT. Amino acid sequence: CASSSPNRAGVSTDTQYF. The full variable domain, in which reference TRBV7-3 and TRBJ2-3 provide the parts outside the CDR3, is GAGVSQTPSNKVTEKGKYVELRCDPISGHTALYWYRQSLGQGPEFLIYFQGTGAADDSGLPNDRFFAVRPEGSVSTLKIQRTERGDSAVYLCASSSPNRAGVSTDTQYFGPGTRLTVL.